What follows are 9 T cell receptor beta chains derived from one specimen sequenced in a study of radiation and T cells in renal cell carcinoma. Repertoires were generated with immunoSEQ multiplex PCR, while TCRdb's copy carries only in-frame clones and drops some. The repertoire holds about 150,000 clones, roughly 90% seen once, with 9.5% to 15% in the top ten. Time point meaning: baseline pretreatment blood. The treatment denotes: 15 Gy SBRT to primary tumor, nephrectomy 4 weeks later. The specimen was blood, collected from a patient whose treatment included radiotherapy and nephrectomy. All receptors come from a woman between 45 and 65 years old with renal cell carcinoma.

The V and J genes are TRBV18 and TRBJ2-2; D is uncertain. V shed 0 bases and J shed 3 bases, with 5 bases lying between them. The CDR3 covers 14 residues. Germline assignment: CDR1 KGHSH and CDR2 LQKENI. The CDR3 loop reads CASSPPADTGELFF. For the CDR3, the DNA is TGTGCCAGCTCACCACCGGCAGACACCGGGGAGCTGTTTTTT.

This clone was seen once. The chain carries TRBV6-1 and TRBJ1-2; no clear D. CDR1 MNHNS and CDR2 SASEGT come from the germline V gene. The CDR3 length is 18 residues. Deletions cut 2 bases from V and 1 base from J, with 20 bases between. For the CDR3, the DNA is TGTGCCAGCAGTGAATTGTGGGGTAGAGGGTTAGGTAACTATGGCTACACCTTC. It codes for CASSELWGRGLGNYGYTF.

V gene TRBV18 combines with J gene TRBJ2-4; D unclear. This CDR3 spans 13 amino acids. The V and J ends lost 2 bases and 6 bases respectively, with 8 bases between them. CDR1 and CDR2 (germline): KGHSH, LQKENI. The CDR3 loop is CASSPTLSNIQYF. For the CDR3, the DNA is TGTGCCAGCTCACCAACCCTATCAAACATTCAGTACTTC.

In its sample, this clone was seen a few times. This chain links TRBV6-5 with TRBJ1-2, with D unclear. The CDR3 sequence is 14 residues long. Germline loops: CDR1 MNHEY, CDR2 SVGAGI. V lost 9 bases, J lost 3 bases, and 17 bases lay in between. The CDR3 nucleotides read TGTGCCAGTTGTTGTGACCCTCCTTACTATGGCTACACCTTC. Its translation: CASCCDPPYYGYTF.

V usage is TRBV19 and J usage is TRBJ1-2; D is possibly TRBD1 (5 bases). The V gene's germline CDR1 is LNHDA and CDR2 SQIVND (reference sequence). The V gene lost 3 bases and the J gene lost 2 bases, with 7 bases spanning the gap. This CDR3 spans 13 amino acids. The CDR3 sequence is CASSMGQNYGYTF. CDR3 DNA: TGTGCCAGTAGTATGGGGCAGAACTATGGCTACACCTTC.

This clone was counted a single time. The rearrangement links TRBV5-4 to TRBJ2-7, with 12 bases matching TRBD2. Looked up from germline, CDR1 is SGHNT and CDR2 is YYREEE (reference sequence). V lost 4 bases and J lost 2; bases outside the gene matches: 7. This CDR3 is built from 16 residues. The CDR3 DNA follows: TGTGCCAGCAGCGTAGGACTAGCGGGGCCCACCTACGAGCAGTACTTC. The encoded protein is CASSVGLAGPTYEQYF.

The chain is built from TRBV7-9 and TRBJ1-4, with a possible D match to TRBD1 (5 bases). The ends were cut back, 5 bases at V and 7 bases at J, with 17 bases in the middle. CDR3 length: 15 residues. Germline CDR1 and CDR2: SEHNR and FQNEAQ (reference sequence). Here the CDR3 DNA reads TGTGCCAGCAGCAGAGACAGTGGGGAGGGTGAAAAACTGTTTTTT. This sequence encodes CASSRDSGEGEKLFF.

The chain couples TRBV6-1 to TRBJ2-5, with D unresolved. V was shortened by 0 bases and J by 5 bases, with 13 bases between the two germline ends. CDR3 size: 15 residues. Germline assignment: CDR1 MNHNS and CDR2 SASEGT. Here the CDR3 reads CASSEAGRWWETQYF. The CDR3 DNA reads TGTGCCAGCAGTGAAGCAGGAAGGTGGTGGGAGACCCAGTACTTC.

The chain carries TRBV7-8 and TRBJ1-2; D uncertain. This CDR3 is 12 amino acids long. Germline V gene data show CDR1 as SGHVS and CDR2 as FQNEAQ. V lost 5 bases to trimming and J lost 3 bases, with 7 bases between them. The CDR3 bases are TGTGCCAGCAGCACTTTCGACTATGGCTACACCTTC. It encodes CASSTFDYGYTF.